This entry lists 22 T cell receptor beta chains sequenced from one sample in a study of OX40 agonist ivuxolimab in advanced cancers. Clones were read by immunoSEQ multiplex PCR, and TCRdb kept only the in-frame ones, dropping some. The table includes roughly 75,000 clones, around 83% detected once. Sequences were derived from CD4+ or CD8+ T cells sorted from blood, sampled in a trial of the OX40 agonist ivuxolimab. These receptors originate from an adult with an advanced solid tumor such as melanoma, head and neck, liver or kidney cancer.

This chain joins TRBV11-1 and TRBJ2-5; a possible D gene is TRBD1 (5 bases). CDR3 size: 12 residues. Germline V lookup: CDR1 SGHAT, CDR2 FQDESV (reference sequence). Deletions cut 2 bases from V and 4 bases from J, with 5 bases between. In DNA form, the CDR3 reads TGTGCCAGCAGCTTAAGGGGAGAGACCCAGTACTTC. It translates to CASSLRGETQYF.

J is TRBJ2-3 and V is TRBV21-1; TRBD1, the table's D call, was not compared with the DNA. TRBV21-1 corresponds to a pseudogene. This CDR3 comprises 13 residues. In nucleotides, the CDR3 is TGTGCCAGCAGCAAGACAGGGGCAGATACGCAGTATTTT. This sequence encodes CASSKTGADTQYF.

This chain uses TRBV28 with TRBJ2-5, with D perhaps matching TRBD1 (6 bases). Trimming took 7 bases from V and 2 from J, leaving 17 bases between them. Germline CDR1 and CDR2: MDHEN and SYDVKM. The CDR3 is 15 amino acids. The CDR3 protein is CASTLRTARQETQYF. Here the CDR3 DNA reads TGTGCCAGCACCCTAAGGACAGCTCGGCAAGAGACCCAGTACTTC.

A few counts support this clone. For the CDR3, the DNA is TGTGCCAGCAGTGAAGGACGCCAGGGGATAGGTCAGCCCCAGCATTTT. This codes for CASSEGRQGIGQPQHF. The chain couples TRBV6-1 to TRBJ1-5; possibly TRBD1 for D (6 bases). V was cut by 1 base and J by 6 bases, with 16 bases left in between. Germline lookup yields CDR1 MNHNS and CDR2 SASEGT. This CDR3 contains 16 residues.

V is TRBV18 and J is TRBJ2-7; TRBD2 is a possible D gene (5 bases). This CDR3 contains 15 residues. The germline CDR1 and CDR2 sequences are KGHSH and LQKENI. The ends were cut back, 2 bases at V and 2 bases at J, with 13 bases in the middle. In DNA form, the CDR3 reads TGTGCCAGCTCACCAGGGGTAGCGCCTACCTACGAGCAGTACTTC. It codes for CASSPGVAPTYEQYF.

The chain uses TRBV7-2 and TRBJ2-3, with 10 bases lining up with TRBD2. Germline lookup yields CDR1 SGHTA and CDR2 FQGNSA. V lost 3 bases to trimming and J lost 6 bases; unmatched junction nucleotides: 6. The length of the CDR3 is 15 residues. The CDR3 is CASSFPLAGVDTQYF. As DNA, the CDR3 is TGTGCCAGCAGCTTCCCTCTAGCGGGAGTGGATACGCAGTATTTT.

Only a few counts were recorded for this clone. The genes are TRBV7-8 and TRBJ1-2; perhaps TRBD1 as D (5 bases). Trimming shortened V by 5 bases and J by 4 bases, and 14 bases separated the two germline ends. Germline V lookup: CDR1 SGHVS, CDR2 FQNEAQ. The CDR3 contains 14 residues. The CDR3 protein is CASSAGTRFYGYTF. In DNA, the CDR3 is TGTGCCAGCAGCGCCGGGACGAGGTTCTATGGCTACACCTTC. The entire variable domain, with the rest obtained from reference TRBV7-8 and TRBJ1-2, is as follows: GAGVSQSPRYKVAKRGQDVALRCDPISGHVSLFWYQQALGQGPEFLTYFQNEAQLDKSGLPSDRFFAERPEGSVSTLKIQRTQQEDSAVYLCASSAGTRFYGYTFGSGTRLTVV.

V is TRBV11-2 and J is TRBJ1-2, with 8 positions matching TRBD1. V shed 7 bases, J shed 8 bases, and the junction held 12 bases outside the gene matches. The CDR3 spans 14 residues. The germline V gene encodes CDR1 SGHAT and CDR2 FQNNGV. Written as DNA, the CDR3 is TGTGCCAGCACCGTGGACAGGGAGGTGCGCGGCTACACCTTC. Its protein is CASTVDREVRGYTF.

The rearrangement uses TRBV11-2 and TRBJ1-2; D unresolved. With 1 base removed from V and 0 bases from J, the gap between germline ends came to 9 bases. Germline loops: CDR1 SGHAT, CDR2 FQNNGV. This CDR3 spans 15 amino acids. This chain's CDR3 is CASSLVPEANYGYTF. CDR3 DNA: TGTGCCAGCAGCTTAGTACCCGAAGCTAACTATGGCTACACCTTC.

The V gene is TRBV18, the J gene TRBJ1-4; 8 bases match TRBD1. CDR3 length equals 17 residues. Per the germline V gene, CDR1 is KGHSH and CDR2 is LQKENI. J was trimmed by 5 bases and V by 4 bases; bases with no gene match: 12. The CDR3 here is CASSRRGQGVGNEKLFF. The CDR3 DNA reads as TGTGCCAGCTCACGCCGAGGACAGGGTGTGGGGAATGAAAAACTGTTTTTT.

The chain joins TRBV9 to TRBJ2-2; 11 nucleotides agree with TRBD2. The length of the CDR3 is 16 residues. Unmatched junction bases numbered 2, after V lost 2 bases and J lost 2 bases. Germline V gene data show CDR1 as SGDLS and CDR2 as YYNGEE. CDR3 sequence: CASSVGLAVNTGELFF. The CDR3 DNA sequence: TGTGCCAGCAGCGTGGGACTAGCGGTAAACACCGGGGAGCTGTTTTTT.

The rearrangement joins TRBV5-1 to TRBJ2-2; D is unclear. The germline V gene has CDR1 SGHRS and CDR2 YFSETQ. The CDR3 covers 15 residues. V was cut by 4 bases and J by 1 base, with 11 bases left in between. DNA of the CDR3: TGCGCCAGCAGCACCCGGGCCGAGAACACCGGGGAGCTGTTTTTT. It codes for CASSTRAENTGELFF.

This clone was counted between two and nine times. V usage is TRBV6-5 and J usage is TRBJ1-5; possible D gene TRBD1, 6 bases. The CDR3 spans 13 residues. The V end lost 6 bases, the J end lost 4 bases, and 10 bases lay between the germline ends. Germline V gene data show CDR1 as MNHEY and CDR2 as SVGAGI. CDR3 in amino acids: CASRRTENQPQHF. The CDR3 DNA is TGTGCCAGCAGGCGGACAGAAAATCAGCCCCAGCATTTT.

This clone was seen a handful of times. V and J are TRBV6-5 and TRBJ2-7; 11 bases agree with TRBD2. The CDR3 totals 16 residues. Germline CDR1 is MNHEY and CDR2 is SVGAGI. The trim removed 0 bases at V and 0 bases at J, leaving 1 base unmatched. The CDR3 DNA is TGTGCCAGCAGTTACTCGGGACTAGCGGACTCCTACGAGCAGTACTTC. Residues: CASSYSGLADSYEQYF.

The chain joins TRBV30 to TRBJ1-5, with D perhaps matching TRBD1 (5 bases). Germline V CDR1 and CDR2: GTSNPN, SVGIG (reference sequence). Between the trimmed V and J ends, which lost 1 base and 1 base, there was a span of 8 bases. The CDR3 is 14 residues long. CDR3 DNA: TGTGCCTGGAGTGGGGGACTAAGCAATCAGCCCCAGCATTTT. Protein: CAWSGGLSNQPQHF.

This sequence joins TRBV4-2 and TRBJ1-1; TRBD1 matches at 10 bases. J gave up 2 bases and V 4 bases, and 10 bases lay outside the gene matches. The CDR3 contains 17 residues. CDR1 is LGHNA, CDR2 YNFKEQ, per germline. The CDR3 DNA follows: TGTGCCAGCAGCCCAGAAGCCGGGACAGGGGCAAACACTGAAGCTTTCTTT. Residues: CASSPEAGTGANTEAFF.

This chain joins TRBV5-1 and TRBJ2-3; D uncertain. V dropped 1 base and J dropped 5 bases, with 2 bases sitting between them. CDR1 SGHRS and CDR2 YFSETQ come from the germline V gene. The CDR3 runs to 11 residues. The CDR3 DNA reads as TGCGCCAGCAGCTTGCAAGATACGCAGTATTTT. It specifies CASSLQDTQYF.

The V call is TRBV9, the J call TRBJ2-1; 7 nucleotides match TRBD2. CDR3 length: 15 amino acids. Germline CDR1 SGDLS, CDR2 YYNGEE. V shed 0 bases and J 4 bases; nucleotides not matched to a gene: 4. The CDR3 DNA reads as TGTGCCAGCAGCGTAGGGACTAGAACTTACAATGAGCAGTTCTTC. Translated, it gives CASSVGTRTYNEQFF.

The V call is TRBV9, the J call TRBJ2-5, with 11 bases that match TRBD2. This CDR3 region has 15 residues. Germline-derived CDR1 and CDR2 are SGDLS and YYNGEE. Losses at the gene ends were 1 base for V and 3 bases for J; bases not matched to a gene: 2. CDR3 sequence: CASSVRSGREETQYF. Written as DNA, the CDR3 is TGTGCCAGCAGCGTACGTAGCGGGAGGGAAGAGACCCAGTACTTC.

The CDR3 spells CASRPGTAGNTIYF. CDR3 coding DNA: TGTGCCAGCAGACCCGGGACAGCTGGAAACACCATATATTTT. The chain links TRBV28 to TRBJ1-3; 7 nucleotides line up with TRBD1. After removal of 6 bases from V and 2 bases from J, the junction contained 4 bases not matched to a gene. In germline, CDR1 is MDHEN, CDR2 SYDVKM. CDR3 length: 14 residues. Full variable domain (missing parts from reference TRBV28 and TRBJ1-3): DVKVTQSSRYLVKRTGEKVFLECVQDMDHENMFWYRQDPGLGLRLIYFSYDVKMKEKGDIPEGYSVSREKKERFSLILESASTNQTSMYLCASRPGTAGNTIYFGEGSWLTVV.

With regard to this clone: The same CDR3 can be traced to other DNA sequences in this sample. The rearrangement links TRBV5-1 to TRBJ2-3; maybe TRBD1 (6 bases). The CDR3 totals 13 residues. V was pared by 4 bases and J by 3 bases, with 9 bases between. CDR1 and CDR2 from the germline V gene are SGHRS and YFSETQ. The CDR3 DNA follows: TGCGCCAGCAGCGGTACAGGGACAGATACGCAGTATTTT. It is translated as CASSGTGTDTQYF.

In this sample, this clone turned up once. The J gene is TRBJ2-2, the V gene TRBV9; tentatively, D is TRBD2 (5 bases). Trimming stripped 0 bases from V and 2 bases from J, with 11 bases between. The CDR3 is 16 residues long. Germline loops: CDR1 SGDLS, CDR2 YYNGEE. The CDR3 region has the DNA TGTGCCAGCAGCGTAGGTAGCGACATCAACACCGGGGAGCTGTTTTTT. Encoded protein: CASSVGSDINTGELFF.